This is a list of T cell receptor beta chains from one sample in a study of radiation and T cells in renal cell carcinoma. Data came from immunoSEQ multiplex PCR; TCRdb stores just in-frame clones and leaves some out. The data show several thousand clones, 62% seen once. Sequenced material: tumor tissue, taken from a patient whose treatment included radiotherapy and nephrectomy. These receptors were taken from a woman aged 55-70 years with renal cell carcinoma. Each CDR3 is given with its conserved first and last residue. Fields, in order: V gene, clone size, J gene, D gene, CDR3 protein, CDR3 DNA. D genes are given only for firm matches. Clone size is not always given. Where it is, it says once, few, many or a class for expanded clones.

TRBV5-6	.	TRBJ2-7	.	CASSSLREHEQYF	TGTGCCAGCAGCTCCCTTCGGGAGCACGAGCAGTACTTC
TRBV19	.	TRBJ2-3	.	CASSIVSGAAGTQYF	TGTGCCAGTAGTATAGTATCCGGCGCTGCTGGTACGCAGTATTTT
TRBV7-2	once	TRBJ1-2	TRBD1	CASSPRGQQGYTF	TGTGCCAGCAGCCCAAGGGGACAGCAGGGCTACACCTTC
TRBV7-9	few	TRBJ1-1	.	CASSPSVEAFF	TGTGCCAGCAGCCCTAGTGTTGAAGCTTTCTTT
TRBV30	.	TRBJ1-5	TRBD1	CAWSPGEQGALQPQHF	TGTGCCTGGAGTCCGGGGGAGCAGGGGGCACTTCAGCCCCAGCATTTT
TRBV7-7	.	TRBJ2-5	.	CASSLGRAITQETQYF	TGTGCCAGCAGCTTAGGCAGGGCAATAACCCAAGAGACCCAGTACTTC
TRBV7-8	.	TRBJ2-1	TRBD1	CASSLVLQSRGYNEQFF	TGTGCCAGCAGCTTAGTCCTGCAGAGCAGGGGGTACAATGAGCAGTTCTTC
TRBV2	.	TRBJ2-3	TRBD2	CASRPSGGTDTQYF	TGTGCCAGCAGACCTAGCGGGGGGACAGATACGCAGTATTTT
TRBV29-1	.	TRBJ1-2	.	CSVVPGIRDGYTF	TGCAGCGTTGTTCCCGGAATCAGAGATGGCTACACCTTC
TRBV28	few	TRBJ1-2	TRBD1	CASRDQGGYGYTF	TGTGCCAGCAGAGATCAGGGGGGCTATGGCTACACCTTC
TRBV18	.	TRBJ1-5	TRBD1	CASSPTGGIQPQHF	TGTGCCAGCTCACCGACAGGGGGAATTCAGCCCCAGCATTTT
TRBV5-1	.	TRBJ2-5	TRBD2	CASSKTSGGETQYF	TGCGCCAGCAGCAAGACTAGCGGGGGGGAGACCCAGTACTTC
TRBV4-1	few	TRBJ2-3	.	CASSQEGMYTQYF	TGCGCCAGCAGCCAAGAGGGCATGTATACGCAGTATTTT
TRBV12-5	.	TRBJ1-5	.	CASGLVAHRVWSQPQHF	TGTGCTAGTGGTTTGGTAGCCCACAGGGTATGGAGTCAGCCCCAGCATTTT
TRBV18	once	TRBJ1-1	.	CASSPRSTSEAFF	TGTGCCAGCTCACCACGTAGCACCTCTGAAGCTTTCTTT
TRBV7-2	.	TRBJ2-7	TRBD1	CASSLSQAPGTGDDEQYF	TGTGCCAGCAGCTTAAGTCAGGCCCCCGGGACAGGGGACGACGAGCAGTACTTC
TRBV2	.	TRBJ2-1	.	CASSEPGNGGEQFF	TGTGCCAGCAGTGAACCGGGAAACGGAGGTGAGCAGTTCTTC
TRBV6-5	.	TRBJ1-2	TRBD1	CASTSRDSDGYTF	TGTGCCAGCACGTCCCGGGACAGTGATGGCTACACCTTC
TRBV21-1	.	TRBJ2-5	.	CASSKPRQVMETQYF	TGTGCCAGCAGCAAACCCCGACAGGTCATGGAGACCCAGTACTTC
TRBV6-6	.	TRBJ2-5	.	CASSPQETQYF	TGTGCCAGCAGCCCACAAGAGACCCAGTACTTC
TRBV9	.	TRBJ1-1	.	CASSVVSSEAFF	TGTGCCAGCAGCGTAGTAAGTTCTGAAGCTTTCTTT
TRBV5-4	.	TRBJ1-3	.	CASSLVGLNGNTIYF	TGTGCCAGCAGCTTGGTTGGCCTCAATGGAAACACCATATATTTT
TRBV2	.	TRBJ1-5	TRBD1	CASRGDRSSNQPQHF	TGTGCCAGCAGGGGGGACAGGTCTAGCAATCAGCCCCAGCATTTT
TRBV7-8	few	TRBJ2-5	TRBD1	CASSLGRTGRETQYF	TGTGCCAGCAGCTTAGGGCGGACAGGGAGAGAGACCCAGTACTTC
TRBV11-1	.	TRBJ2-7	TRBD2	CASSGLAGEYEQYF	TGTGCCAGCAGCGGATTAGCGGGAGAGTACGAGCAGTACTTC
TRBV11-2	.	TRBJ2-2	.	CASSFLRTGELFF	TGTGCCAGCAGCTTCCTGAGGACCGGGGAGCTGTTTTTT
TRBV5-1	few	TRBJ1-5	.	CASSEPQWDRSNQPQHF	TGCGCCAGCAGCGAACCTCAGTGGGATAGGAGCAATCAGCCCCAGCATTTT
TRBV6-5	.	TRBJ1-5	TRBD1	CASRKTGRNQPQHF	TGTGCCAGCAGAAAGACAGGGCGCAATCAGCCCCAGCATTTT
TRBV6-1	.	TRBJ1-2	.	CASSEARTDGYTF	TGTGCCAGCAGTGAAGCGCGGACGGATGGCTACACCTTC
TRBV2	.	TRBJ1-2	TRBD1	CASSRRDRAGYGYTF	TGTGCCAGCAGTCGCCGGGACAGGGCGGGCTATGGCTACACCTTC
TRBV10-3	.	TRBJ1-3	TRBD1	CAIRQGATGNTIYF	TGTGCCATCAGACAGGGGGCTACTGGAAACACCATATATTTT